The 15 T cell receptor beta chains given below trace back to one sample, sequenced in a study of shared clonotypes between healthy human individuals. Produced via immunoSEQ multiplex PCR; TCRdb's table is partial and in-frame only. Of 2 million to 2.5 million clones in the sample, roughly 95% were seen once. It was CD45RO-negative cells, positively selected for CCR7, that made up naive CD8 cells, with terminally differentiated effector memory CD45RA+ cells excluded. Sequencing was performed on naive CD8+ T cells sorted from blood. The source of these receptors is a man between 18 and 29 years old in good health.

The gene calls are TRBV10-3 and TRBJ1-1; D not certain. Trimming cost V 3 bases and J 7 bases, with 12 bases left between them. CDR1 is ENHRY and CDR2 is SYGVKD in the germline V gene. The CDR3 contains 13 residues. Here the CDR3 reads CAISDEGLGEAFF. The CDR3 nucleotides are TGTGCCATCAGTGACGAAGGATTAGGTGAAGCTTTCTTT.

The chain uses TRBV4-1 and TRBJ2-7; D possibly corresponds to TRBD1 (5 bases). CDR3 length: 16 residues. Deletions cut 0 bases from V and 0 bases from J, with 12 bases between. CDR1 and CDR2 from the germline V gene are MGHRA and YSYEKL. DNA of the CDR3: TGCGCCAGCAGCCAAGAATCAGGGAAGGGCTCCTACGAGCAGTACTTC. Its translation is CASSQESGKGSYEQYF.

V and J are TRBV2 and TRBJ1-2, with TRBD1 matching over 8 bases. Per the germline V gene, CDR1 is SNHLY and CDR2 is FYNNEI. V dropped 1 base and J dropped 6; count of bases not matched to a gene: 10. This CDR3 is built from 16 residues. The CDR3 spells CASSEGTGFREDGYTF. CDR3 DNA: TGTGCCAGCAGTGAAGGGACAGGGTTTCGAGAAGATGGCTACACCTTC.

Remarks on this clone: One junction end disagrees with the germline gene, perhaps due to a read error. This chain links TRBV19 with TRBJ2-7; 16 bases map to TRBD2. This CDR3 spans 16 amino acids. CDR1 and CDR2 from the germline V gene are LNHDA and SQIVND (reference sequence). The CDR3 DNA reads as TGTGCCAGTAGCATAGGGACTAGCGGGGGGGTCGACGAGCAGTACTTC. Protein: CASSIGTSGGVDEQYF.

This chain connects TRBV27 to TRBJ1-2; 8 bases agree with TRBD1. V gave up 5 bases and J gave up 7 bases; unmatched junction bases: 15. The germline CDR1 and CDR2 sequences are MNHEY and SMNVEV (reference sequence). The CDR3 spans 16 residues. The chain's CDR3 is CASSDTGQVDSAGYTF. The CDR3 region has the DNA TGTGCCAGCAGTGACACGGGACAGGTGGACTCGGCTGGCTACACCTTC.

This clone is a singleton in its sample. This chain uses TRBV12-5 with TRBJ1-6; 7 positions agree with TRBD1. The junction had 6 bases not matched to a gene; V was cut back by 0 bases and J by 4 bases. The length of the CDR3 is 17 residues. Looked up from germline, CDR1 is LGHNT and CDR2 is FRNRAP. CDR3 nucleotide sequence: TGTGCTAGTGGTTTGGTAGTCGCAGGGGGATATAATTCACCCCTCCACTTT. Translation gives CASGLVVAGGYNSPLHF. The variable domain in full, with the rest retrieved from reference TRBV12-5 and TRBJ1-6, is DARVTQTPRHKVTEMGQEVTMRCQPILGHNTVFWYRQTMMQGLELLAYFRNRAPLDDSGMPKDRFSAEMPDATLATLKIQPSEPRDSAVYFCASGLVVAGGYNSPLHFGNGTRLTVT.

The chain uses TRBV4-3 and TRBJ1-5, with a possible D match to TRBD1 (5 bases). This CDR3 comprises 18 residues. The V end was cut by 0 bases, the J end by 5 bases, with 20 bases between. Germline-derived CDR1 and CDR2 are LGHNA and YSLEER. The CDR3 sequence: CASSQDRILGGLDQPQHF. CDR3 in DNA: TGCGCCAGCAGCCAAGATCGAATTCTCGGGGGACTCGATCAGCCCCAGCATTTT.

The chain is built from TRBV19 and TRBJ2-3; 7 nucleotides align to TRBD2. CDR3 length equals 15 residues. Germline lookup yields CDR1 LNHDA and CDR2 SQIVND (reference sequence). Trimming cost V 3 bases and J 2 bases; bases outside gene matches: 5. The CDR3 coding sequence is TGTGCCAGTAGTATGGTGGCGGGAGTCACAGATACGCAGTATTTT. This gives the protein CASSMVAGVTDTQYF.

The chain has TRBV27 and TRBJ2-5, with 7 bases identical to TRBD2. The J segment lost 2 bases and the V segment lost 0 bases, leaving 9 bases of the junction unmatched. Germline V lookup: CDR1 MNHEY, CDR2 SMNVEV (reference sequence). This CDR3 is 17 amino acids long. CDR3 in DNA: TGTGCCAGCAGTTTATCGATCCGGGAGGCCGCTCAAGAGACCCAGTACTTC. As protein: CASSLSIREAAQETQYF.

V is TRBV15 and J is TRBJ1-1; D unresolved. Germline loops: CDR1 LNHNV, CDR2 YYDKDF (reference sequence). The CDR3 totals 14 residues. V lost 0 bases and J lost 4, with 9 bases in between. CDR3 amino acids: CATSRDMLGTEAFF. The DNA for the CDR3 is TGTGCCACCAGCAGAGACATGTTAGGCACTGAAGCTTTCTTT.

This chain joins TRBV4-3 and TRBJ1-4; D gene unclear. This CDR3 region has 15 residues. V was pared by 0 bases and J by 5 bases, with 10 bases between. Looked up from germline, CDR1 is LGHNA and CDR2 is YSLEER. The CDR3 coding sequence is TGCGCCAGCAGCCAAGAAAGGATCCTGAATGAAAAACTGTTTTTT. This encodes CASSQERILNEKLFF.

The rearrangement links TRBV10-3 to TRBJ2-5; the match to TRBD2 covers 11 bases. The CDR3 runs to 15 residues. Germline V gives CDR1 ENHRY, CDR2 SYGVKD. V shed 2 bases, J shed 5 bases, and the junction held 4 bases outside the gene matches. This CDR3 reads CAISEGLAGGETQYF. The CDR3 DNA is TGTGCCATCAGTGAGGGACTAGCGGGCGGGGAGACCCAGTACTTC.

This clone appeared once. The rearrangement links TRBV4-1 to TRBJ1-1, with 7 bases that match TRBD1. V shed 4 bases, J shed 4 bases, and the junction held 6 bases outside the gene matches. Germline V gene lookup returns CDR1 MGHRA and CDR2 YSYEKL. This CDR3 has 14 amino acids. CDR3 DNA sequence: TGCGCCAGCAGCCGAATGGAGGGGGCCACTGAAGCTTTCTTT. Its protein product is CASSRMEGATEAFF.

The genes are TRBV4-3 and TRBJ2-1; TRBD1 matches 10 bases. V lost 4 bases, J lost 7 bases, and 7 bases stayed unmatched. The germline CDR1 and CDR2 sequences are LGHNA and YSLEER. This CDR3 is 15 amino acids long. The chain's CDR3 is CASSRIWTGGNEQFF. The CDR3 DNA sequence: TGCGCCAGCAGCCGAATCTGGACAGGGGGAAATGAGCAGTTCTTC.

This clone was picked up one time. This rearrangement joins TRBV30 to TRBJ1-1; D is ambiguous. CDR1 and CDR2 (germline): GTSNPN, SVGIG (reference sequence). Trimming removed 4 bases at V and 4 bases at J, with 10 bases between. This CDR3 is 12 amino acids long. This chain's CDR3 is CAWTEVGTEAFF. DNA of the CDR3: TGTGCCTGGACCGAGGTGGGCACTGAAGCTTTCTTT. The full variable domain, with the rest looked up from reference TRBV30 and TRBJ1-1, is SQTIHQWPATLVQPVGSPLSLECTVEGTSNPNLYWYRQAAGRGLQLLFYSVGIGQISSEVPQNLSASRPQDRQFILSSKKLLLSDSGFYLCAWTEVGTEAFFGQGTRLTVV.